A selection of T cell receptor beta chains follows, all from one sample in a study of OX40 agonist ivuxolimab in advanced cancers. Clones were read by immunoSEQ multiplex PCR, and TCRdb kept only the in-frame ones, dropping some. The sample has approximately 70,000 clones, about 90% seen once; the top ten hold roughly 6%. The sample here was CD4+ or CD8+ T cells sorted from blood, taken in a trial of the OX40 agonist ivuxolimab. The source of these receptors is an adult with an advanced solid tumor such as melanoma, head and neck, liver or kidney cancer. The CDR3 runs from the conserved cysteine through the conserved F or W. The D gene is left open where the match is weak. Only part of the rows carry a size: once, few, many, or a class if the clone is expanded.

d_gene | j_gene | abundance | v_gene | CDR3aa | CDR3nt
- | TRBJ2-7 | - | TRBV6-1 | CATSLGAYEQYF | TGTGCCACTTCGTTGGGGGCGTACGAGCAGTACTTC
TRBD1 | TRBJ1-1 | - | TRBV19 | CASSGGTAYRVSTEAFF | TGTGCCAGTAGTGGAGGGACAGCTTACCGAGTTAGCACTGAAGCTTTCTTT
- | TRBJ2-1 | - | TRBV19 | CASSWGYNEQFF | TGTGCCAGTAGTTGGGGGTACAATGAGCAGTTCTTC
TRBD1 | TRBJ1-1 | few | TRBV19 | CASSYTGGTEAFF | TGTGCCAGTAGTTACACAGGGGGCACTGAAGCTTTCTTT
- | TRBJ2-1 | - | TRBV30 | CAWSGFTEVLYNEQFF | TGTGCCTGGAGTGGGTTCACAGAAGTCCTCTACAATGAGCAGTTCTTC
TRBD2 | TRBJ2-7 | - | TRBV28 | CASSDSGPTREQYF | TGTGCCAGCAGCGATAGCGGGCCGACACGGGAGCAGTACTTC
TRBD2 | TRBJ2-2 | - | TRBV4-1 | CASSQKSGDTGELFF | TGCGCCAGCAGCCAAAAAAGCGGGGACACCGGGGAGCTGTTTTTT
- | TRBJ2-2 | - | TRBV27 | CASSEGGFNTGELFF | TGTGCCAGCAGCGAGGGGGGATTTAACACCGGGGAGCTGTTTTTT
- | TRBJ2-2 | - | TRBV6-1 | CASSEWAAANTGELFF | TGTGCCAGCAGTGAATGGGCAGCCGCGAACACCGGGGAGCTGTTTTTT
- | TRBJ2-7 | - | TRBV7-9 | CASSSYFQGTIGTYEQYF | TGTGCCAGCAGCTCCTACTTTCAGGGGACAATTGGAACCTACGAGCAGTACTTC
TRBD1 | TRBJ1-5 | - | TRBV19 | CASSSTGGVNQPQHF | TGTGCCAGTAGTTCGACAGGGGGTGTCAATCAGCCCCAGCATTTT
- | TRBJ2-7 | - | TRBV27 | CASSFGQTHEQYF | TGTGCCAGCAGTTTCGGCCAGACCCACGAGCAGTACTTC
- | TRBJ2-3 | few | TRBV6-4 | CASSDGLTGTDTQYF | TGTGCCAGCAGTGATGGTTTGACTGGAACAGATACGCAGTATTTT
TRBD1 | TRBJ2-7 | - | TRBV6-6 | CASRDQGAVGEQYF | TGTGCCAGCAGAGACCAGGGGGCGGTCGGTGAGCAGTACTTC
- | TRBJ1-2 | - | TRBV7-8 | CASTVVHSEGYTF | TGTGCCAGCACCGTCGTCCATTCCGAGGGCTACACCTTC
- | TRBJ2-3 | - | TRBV27 | CASSLSLSPDTQYF | TGTGCCAGCAGTTTATCCTTATCTCCTGATACGCAGTATTTT
- | TRBJ1-5 | - | TRBV4-1 | CASSPVSVDSNQPQHF | TGCGCCAGCAGCCCTGTTTCAGTGGATAGCAATCAGCCCCAGCATTTT
TRBD2 | TRBJ2-3 | - | TRBV9 | CASSANARLAENTDTQYF | TGTGCCAGCAGCGCGAATGCTAGACTAGCGGAGAACACAGATACGCAGTATTTT
- | TRBJ2-1 | - | TRBV6-1 | CASRQMGDFYNEQFF | TGTGCCAGCAGGCAGATGGGGGACTTTTACAATGAGCAGTTCTTC
TRBD2 | TRBJ2-3 | - | TRBV7-9 | CASSAGLANTDTQYF | TGTGCCAGCAGCGCCGGACTAGCGAACACAGATACGCAGTATTTT
TRBD2 | TRBJ2-3 | - | TRBV19 | CASSLAGTDTQYF | TGTGCCAGTTCCTTAGCGGGAACAGATACGCAGTATTTT
TRBD1 | TRBJ2-1 | - | TRBV19 | CASSMGSQGKQFF | TGTGCCAGTAGTATGGGGTCACAGGGGAAGCAGTTCTTC
- | TRBJ2-5 | few | TRBV27 | CASSSHLDRQETQYF | TGTGCCAGCAGTTCCCACTTAGACAGGCAAGAGACCCAGTACTTC
- | TRBJ2-3 | - | TRBV27 | CASSSVDSLSTDTQYF | TGTGCCAGCAGTTCCGTGGACAGTCTAAGCACAGATACGCAGTATTTT
- | TRBJ2-3 | - | TRBV28 | CASSSLLEGATDTQYF | TGTGCCAGCAGTTCATTACTAGAAGGGGCTACAGATACGCAGTATTTT
- | TRBJ1-1 | once | TRBV28 | CASAPVTGGAFF | TGTGCCAGCGCCCCCGTCACGGGGGGAGCTTTCTTT
- | TRBJ2-3 | - | TRBV9 | CASSVMGTDTQYF | TGTGCCAGCAGCGTAATGGGCACAGATACGCAGTATTTT